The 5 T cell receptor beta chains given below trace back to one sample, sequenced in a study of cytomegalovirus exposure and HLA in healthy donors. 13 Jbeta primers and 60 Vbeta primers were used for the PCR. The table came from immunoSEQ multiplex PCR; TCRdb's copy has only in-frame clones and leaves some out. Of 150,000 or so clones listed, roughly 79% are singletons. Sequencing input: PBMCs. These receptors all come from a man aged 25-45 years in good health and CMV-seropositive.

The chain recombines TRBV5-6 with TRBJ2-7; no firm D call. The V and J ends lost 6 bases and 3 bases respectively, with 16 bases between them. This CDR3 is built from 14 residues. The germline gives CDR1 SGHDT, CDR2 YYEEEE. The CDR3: CASTSGILFYEQYF. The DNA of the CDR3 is TGTGCCAGCACCTCAGGCATTCTGTTCTACGAGCAGTACTTC. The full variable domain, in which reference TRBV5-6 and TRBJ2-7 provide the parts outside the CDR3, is DAGVTQSPTHLIKTRGQQVTLRCSPKSGHDTVSWYQQALGQGPQFIFQYYEEEERQRGNFPDRFSGHQFPNYSSELNVNALLLGDSALYLCASTSGILFYEQYFGPGTRLTVT.

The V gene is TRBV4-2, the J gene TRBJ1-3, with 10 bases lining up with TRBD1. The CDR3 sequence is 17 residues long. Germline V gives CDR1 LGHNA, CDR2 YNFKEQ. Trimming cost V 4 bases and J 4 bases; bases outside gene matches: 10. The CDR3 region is CASSRPDRGRTGNTIYF. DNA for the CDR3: TGTGCCAGCAGCCGACCTGACAGGGGGCGAACGGGAAACACCATATATTTT.

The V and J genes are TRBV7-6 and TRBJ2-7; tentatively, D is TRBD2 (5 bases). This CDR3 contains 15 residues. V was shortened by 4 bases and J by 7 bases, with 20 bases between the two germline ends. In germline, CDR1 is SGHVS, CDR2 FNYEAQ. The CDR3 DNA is TGTGCCAGCAGCTCCCCCGAGGGCGGTCTTGTGGAGCAGTACTTC. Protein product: CASSSPEGGLVEQYF.

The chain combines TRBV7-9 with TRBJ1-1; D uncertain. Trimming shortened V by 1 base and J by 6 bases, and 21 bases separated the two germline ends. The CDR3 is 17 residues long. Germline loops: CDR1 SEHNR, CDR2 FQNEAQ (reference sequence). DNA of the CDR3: TGTGCCAGCAGCTTAGGCGCCCCGGGGAGGTATATGGCTGAAGCTTTCTTT. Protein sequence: CASSLGAPGRYMAEAFF. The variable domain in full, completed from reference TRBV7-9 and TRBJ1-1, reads DTGVSQNPRHKITKRGQNVTFRCDPISEHNRLYWYRQTLGQGPEFLTYFQNEAQLEKSRLLSDRFSAERPKGSFSTLEIQRTEQGDSAMYLCASSLGAPGRYMAEAFFGQGTRLTVV.

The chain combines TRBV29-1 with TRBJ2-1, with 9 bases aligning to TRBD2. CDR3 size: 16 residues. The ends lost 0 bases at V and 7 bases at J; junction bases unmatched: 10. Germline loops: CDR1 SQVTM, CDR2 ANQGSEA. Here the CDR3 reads CSVEEGRTSVGNEQFF. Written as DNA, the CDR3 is TGCAGCGTTGAAGAGGGGCGGACTAGCGTGGGGAATGAGCAGTTCTTC.